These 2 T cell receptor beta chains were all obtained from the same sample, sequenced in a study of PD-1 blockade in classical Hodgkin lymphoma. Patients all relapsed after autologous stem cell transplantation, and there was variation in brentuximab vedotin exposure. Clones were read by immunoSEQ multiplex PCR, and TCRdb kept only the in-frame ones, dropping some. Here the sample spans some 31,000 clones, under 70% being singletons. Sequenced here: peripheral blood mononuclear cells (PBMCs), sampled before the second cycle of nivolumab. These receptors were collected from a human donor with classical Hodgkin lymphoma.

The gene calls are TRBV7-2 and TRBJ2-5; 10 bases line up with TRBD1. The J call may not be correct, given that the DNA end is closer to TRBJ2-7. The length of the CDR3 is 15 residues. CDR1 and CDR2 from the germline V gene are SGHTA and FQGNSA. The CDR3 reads CASSPQGGTGVEQYF. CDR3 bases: TGTGCCAGCAGCCCCCAGGGGGGGACAGGGGTCGAGCAGTACTTC.

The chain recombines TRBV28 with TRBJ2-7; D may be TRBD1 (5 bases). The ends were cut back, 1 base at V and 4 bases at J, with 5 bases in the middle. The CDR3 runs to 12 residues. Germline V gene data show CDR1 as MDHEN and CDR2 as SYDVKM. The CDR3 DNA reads TGTGCCAGCAGTTTATCAGGGTACGAGCAGTACTTC. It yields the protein CASSLSGYEQYF.